The entry that follows covers one TCR beta chain sequence. The target of this receptor is not known. No quality values exist for individual bases; no much larger clone is one base distant. The data belong to a study of cytomegalovirus exposure and HLA in healthy donors (dated by TCRdb to about 2017). Broadly, across the study: According to an earlier analysis of 587 of the donors, some 170 million T cells yielded some 120 million unique TCR beta sequences and around 280 Gb of sequence data. Of the 350 to 400 genotyped donors, approximately 82% fell in the genetic ancestry cluster associated with self-reported Caucasian donors. About five DR-DQ haplotypes were treated as single units for association and clustering because of strong linkage in the cohort. The later analysis used no new phenotypic data to find candidate immune exposures, relying instead on TCR beta sequences and their occurrence across donors. To predict cytomegalovirus infection status, the study brought together high-throughput TCR immunosequencing, statistical association of individual TCRs with disease status, and machine learning. All discovery cohort repertoires had been generated on a single sequencing platform. An early release that covered more than 550 HLA-typed donors contained about 300 gigabases of sequencing data and tens of millions of unique TCR sequences. Donor age, sex, ethnicity and CMV serostatus were collected together with the repertoire data. An earlier analysis of around 540 of the donors applied high-throughput TCR beta sequencing to assess whether each TCR beta V gene segment acted as functional or pseudogenic. Both class I and class II loci were covered by HLA typing, at four-digit resolution. The study profiled the T cell repertoires of hundreds of subjects by immunosequencing and related them to cytomegalovirus serostatus. The aim of the study was to test whether cataloging public T cell receptors could identify signatures of past pathogen exposure. A separate validation cohort of roughly 110 different subjects was used in addition to the roughly 700-subject first cohort. Typing coverage varied by locus: about 629-630 donors for A, B, C, DRB1 and DQB1; approximately 500 for DQA1; around 570 for DPA1; 400 to 480 for DPB1. To study patterns of TCR occurrence, a later analysis re-analyzed previously published TCR beta repertoires from several hundred donors and added high-resolution HLA genotyping. A later genetic analysis took genome-wide SNP genotypes for about 60% of the roughly 670 donors and used that subset as a discovery cohort. Across roughly 420 genotyped donors of the cohort, an average of roughly 250,000 unique TCR beta nucleotide sequences per donor were sequenced, and around 19% of those sequences were non-productive.

Between the V and J ends, shortened by 4 bases and 9 bases respectively, the junction contains 13 bases. From the cysteine through the phenylalanine, the CDR3 covers 13 amino acids. Of the read, only the CDR3 DNA is kept; its 39 bases are in frame from base 1. Looking up the germline V gene yields CDR1 LGHNA and CDR2 YNFKEQ. Library construction relied on the immunoSEQ multiplex PCR assay. For the multiplex PCR, a mixture combining 60 forward primers for TCR Vbeta segments and 13 reverse primers for TCR Jbeta segments was used. The CDR3 region of rearranged TCR beta genes was amplified from genomic DNA with a multiplex PCR assay. The amplified TCR beta libraries were sequenced on the Illumina HiSeq System as 87-base-pair reads. Per the source publication's procedure: A later analysis counted 65 million to 90 million unique TCR beta chains across the 700 or so repertoires, and 10 million to 11 million of these chains were shared by at least two donors. A nearest-neighbor algorithm error-corrected the raw reads and collapsed the reads into unique sequences, merging closely related sequences to remove PCR and sequencing errors. To assign V, D and J gene segments, CDR3 sequences were aligned to IMGT reference sequences. For a sequence to be retained, a match of at least six nucleotides was required to both a V gene segment and a J gene segment. A rearrangement was called productive if the CDR3 had no stop codons and remained in frame with V and J, and every other rearrangement was called non-productive. Following IMGT convention, CDR3 was defined as the stretch from the second conserved V-encoded cysteine up to the conserved J-encoded phenylalanine. The earlier analysis of about 640 of the donors excluded any sequence lacking an unambiguous match to a single V gene segment. An earlier analysis of around 600 of the donors classified V segments as functional when productive rearrangements were above 56.7% and as segregating when the standard deviation between donors was above 5%. A statistical classification framework was built for diagnosing cytomegalovirus status from the catalog of TCR beta chain sequences. In a later analysis, V and J genes were assigned by comparing TCR nucleotide sequences against IMGT/GENE-DB human TR gene sequences. In a later analysis, CDR3 sequences and most-parsimonious VDJ recombination scenarios were assigned using the TCRdist pipeline. A later analysis defined each TCR beta chain by its CDR3 amino acid sequence plus V-gene family, and excluded reads lacking a unique V-gene family. To address suspected cross-contamination and a sequencing artifact, a later analysis removed several hundred highly shared, low-generation-probability nucleotide sequences. A later analysis calculated a clonal expansion index for each public chain from normalized within-repertoire ranks of inferred template counts. In a later analysis, generation probabilities were computed with a VDJ recombination model fitted to out-of-frame rearrangements, and the resulting probabilities were checked against IGoR. In a later analysis, TCR-TCR, TCR-HLA and TCR-CMV co-occurrence was scored with hypergeometric tests, and a repertoire-size bias correction was applied to TCR pairs. A later analysis estimated false discovery rates by permuting HLA or CMV assignments 20 times. A later analysis grouped co-occurring TCRs with DBSCAN, adding TCRdist sequence similarity when clustering within HLA-allele-positive subsets. For co-occurrence clustering, repertoires with fewer than 30,000 or more than 120,000 public chains were excluded, along with five repertoires with anomalous nucleotide sharing. TCRdb obtained this table from immuneACCESS and retained in-frame rearrangements with V and J assigned. These tables miss some clones; where compared with another copy, unresolved V genes account for less than half of the shortfall, and the remainder is unexplained. V and J calls and clone size are copied from that table; D and trimming were computed from the DNA. This sample has around 220,000 clones in its table, and 75% of those were observed once. The biggest ten clones account for about 1.9% of the sample.

Study-level results and caveats: In a later analysis, the rate of TCR association differed among HLA loci, with DRB1 alleles having the most associated TCRs and HLA-C alleles having the fewest. Because counts were too low, about 18 rarely observed V segments, including chromosome 9 orphons, were excluded from the earlier analysis of 587 of the donors. Specific HLA alleles were associated with 15,000 to 20,000 TCR beta sequences at a false discovery rate of 0.05 in a later analysis. Roughly uniform sequencing depth across donors was assumed in presence/absence analyses, although this assumption may not hold. In a later analysis, several top co-occurrence clusters were reported to appear linked to parvovirus B19, influenza, CMV and Epstein-Barr virus. According to a later analysis, most CMV-associated TCR beta chains appeared to be HLA-restricted, and the HLA associations seemed to be driven largely by CMV exposure. An earlier analysis of approximately 500 of the donors showed that most TCR beta V segments appeared in productive rearrangements either about 87% or about 30% of the time, which broadly matched IMGT annotations. A further reported finding was that TCR beta sequences accurately predicted the HLA-A and HLA-B alleles for most subjects in the first cohort. A group of highly shared sequence variants was considered likely to be a technical artifact of the sequencing pipeline. In a later analysis, HLA-associated TCR beta chains were found to be more clonally expanded and to have lower generation probabilities than equally common non-associated chains. CMV serostatus was the only immune exposure information available for the cohort. A few of the identified cytomegalovirus-associated TCR beta chains were confirmed in vitro to be specific for cytomegalovirus antigens. In both the original and validation cohorts, the classifier was reported to diagnose cytomegalovirus status with high specificity and sensitivity. A later genetic analysis associated a missense DCLRE1C variant with V-gene and J-gene trimming of TCR beta chains, and an independent cohort replicated the association. Because some donors lacked HLA typing at each locus, the association tests relied only on the typed subset. Compared with the roughly 710-donor mean, donors in an Asian-associated ancestry cluster had fewer N-insertions in productive TCRs, according to a later genetic analysis. The authors suggested that the approach could potentially be generalized to other disease states and immunological phenotypes. Linkage disequilibrium might explain the correlated functional status among segregating V segments, but an unknown experimental factor could not be excluded. Most TCR sequences were seen in very few donors, while some public TCRs were found in many individuals. Some IMGT-functional V segments, including TRBV6-2 and TRBV6-3, could not be told apart with the 87-base-pair reads, so those segments were excluded. The cohort was sequenced for TCR beta chains only, and without alpha or paired-chain data the features that could be detected were limited. A total of 150 or so TCR beta chains were listed by the study as associated with cytomegalovirus. Strong co-occurrence of HLA alleles, especially DR and DQ, made assigning TCR associations to individual alleles difficult.

The cohort consisted of some 730 healthy bone marrow donors. At the time of sampling, every cohort member was nominally healthy, though immune exposures that went unrecorded were likely present. The donor was CMV seronegative and was included in the group of 352 seronegative cohort members. A peripheral blood sample was collected from each donor, and TCR beta sequencing was performed on peripheral blood mononuclear cells. The Qiagen DNeasy Blood Extraction Kit was used to extract genomic DNA from the blood cell samples. This receptor was taken from a woman aged 25 to 39 in good health and CMV-seronegative. Input material: PBMCs. Here the chain combines TRBV4-2 and TRBJ1-5; TRBD1 is a weak D gene call, 5 bases matching. The nucleotides are TGTGCCAGCAGCCCGACTAGGCAGGGGCCCCAGCATTTT. Its product reads: CASSPTRQGPQHF.